This paragraph reports one T cell receptor beta chain. This CDR3 is built from 12 residues. CDR1 is MGHDK, CDR2 SYGVNS, per germline. V was clipped by 8 bases and J by 0 bases, with 7 bases between them. Using immunoSEQ multiplex PCR, the repertoire was profiled, and TCRdb retains in-frame clones only, with some absent. The sample contains about 250,000 clones, roughly 84% of which appear only once. These data come from a study of blood T cell repertoires in COVID-19. The sequence came from a woman in her 40s with active or convalescent COVID-19. This chain connects TRBV25-1 to TRBJ1-1; no clear D gene. The sequencing sample was made of peripheral blood. CDR3 sequence (DNA): TGTGCCAGCCGAGGCTTGAACACTGAAGCTTTCTTT. It codes for CASRGLNTEAFF.